These T cell receptor beta chains were read from a single sample in a study of cytotoxic CD8 clonotypes in ibrutinib-treated CLL. The assay was immunoSEQ multiplex PCR, and TCRdb's table has in-frame clones only and misses some. The sample lists some 300,000 clones, 80% occurring once. The sample consisted of PBMCs, taken before ibrutinib treatment. The source of these receptors is a human donor with chronic lymphocytic leukemia. Both conserved end residues are part of each CDR3. D genes are given only for firm matches.

v_gene: TRBV7-8
d_gene: .
j_gene: TRBJ1-1
CDR3aa: CASRATRTANTEAFF

v_gene: TRBV6-5
d_gene: TRBD1
j_gene: TRBJ2-1
CDR3aa: CASRRTGDKQFF

v_gene: TRBV6-5
d_gene: .
j_gene: TRBJ2-5
CDR3aa: CASSYSASVETQYF

v_gene: TRBV4-1
d_gene: .
j_gene: TRBJ2-7
CDR3aa: CASSQAHSGTAAYEQYF

v_gene: TRBV11-2
d_gene: TRBD2
j_gene: TRBJ2-7
CDR3aa: CASSISALAGSYEQYF

v_gene: TRBV29-1
d_gene: TRBD1
j_gene: TRBJ2-7
CDR3aa: CSVDRGPREQYF

v_gene: TRBV14
d_gene: .
j_gene: TRBJ2-1
CDR3aa: CASSQDWDKGYNEQFF

v_gene: TRBV19
d_gene: .
j_gene: TRBJ2-1
CDR3aa: CASSILLLGTSFHFF

v_gene: TRBV29-1
d_gene: .
j_gene: TRBJ2-1
CDR3aa: CSVEGKSSYNEQFF

v_gene: TRBV15
d_gene: .
j_gene: TRBJ1-2
CDR3aa: CATSRHPDGIYGYTF